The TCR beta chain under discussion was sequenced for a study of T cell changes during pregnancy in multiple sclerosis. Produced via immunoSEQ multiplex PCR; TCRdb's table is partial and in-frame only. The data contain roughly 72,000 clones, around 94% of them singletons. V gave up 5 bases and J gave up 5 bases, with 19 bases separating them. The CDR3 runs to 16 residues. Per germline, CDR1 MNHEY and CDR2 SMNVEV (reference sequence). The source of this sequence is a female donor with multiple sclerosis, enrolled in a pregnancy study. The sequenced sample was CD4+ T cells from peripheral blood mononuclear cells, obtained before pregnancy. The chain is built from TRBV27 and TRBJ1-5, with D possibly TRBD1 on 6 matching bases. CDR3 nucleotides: TGTGCCAGCAGTCCTGACAGGACTTCTACCTATCAGCCCCAGCATTTT. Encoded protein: CASSPDRTSTYQPQHF.